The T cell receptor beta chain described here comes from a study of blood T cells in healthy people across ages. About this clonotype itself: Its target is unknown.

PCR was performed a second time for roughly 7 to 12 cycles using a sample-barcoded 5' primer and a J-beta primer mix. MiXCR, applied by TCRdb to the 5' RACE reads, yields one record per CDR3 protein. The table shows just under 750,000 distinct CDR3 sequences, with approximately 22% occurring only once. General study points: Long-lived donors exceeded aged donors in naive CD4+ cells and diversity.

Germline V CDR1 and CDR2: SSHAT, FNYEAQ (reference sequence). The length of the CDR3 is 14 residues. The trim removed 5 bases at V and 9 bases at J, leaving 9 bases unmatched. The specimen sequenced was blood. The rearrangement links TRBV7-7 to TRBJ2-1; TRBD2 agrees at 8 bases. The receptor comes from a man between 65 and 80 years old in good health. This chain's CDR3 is CASSPALAGAEQFF. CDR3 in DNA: TGTGCCAGCAGCCCTGCTCTAGCGGGTGCTGAGCAGTTCTTC.